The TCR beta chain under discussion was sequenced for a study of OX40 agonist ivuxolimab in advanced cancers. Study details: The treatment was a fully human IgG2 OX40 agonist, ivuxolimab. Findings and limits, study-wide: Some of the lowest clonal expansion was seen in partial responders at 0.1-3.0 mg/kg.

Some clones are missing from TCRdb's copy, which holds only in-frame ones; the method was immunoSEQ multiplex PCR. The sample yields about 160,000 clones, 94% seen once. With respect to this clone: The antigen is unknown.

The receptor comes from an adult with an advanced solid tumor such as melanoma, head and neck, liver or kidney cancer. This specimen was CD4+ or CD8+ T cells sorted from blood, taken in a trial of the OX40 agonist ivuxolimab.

The CDR3 DNA is TGCGCCAGCAGTGGACCGGGGGCGGAGGGTTATGAGCAGTTCTTC. Translating gives CASSGPGAEGYEQFF. The V and J genes are TRBV10-1 and TRBJ2-1; tentatively, D is TRBD1 or TRBD2 (6 bases each). Germline CDR1 reads WNHNN; CDR2 reads SYGVQD (reference sequence). The CDR3 extends over 15 amino acids. Trimming shortened V by 4 bases and J by 8 bases, and 18 bases separated the two germline ends.